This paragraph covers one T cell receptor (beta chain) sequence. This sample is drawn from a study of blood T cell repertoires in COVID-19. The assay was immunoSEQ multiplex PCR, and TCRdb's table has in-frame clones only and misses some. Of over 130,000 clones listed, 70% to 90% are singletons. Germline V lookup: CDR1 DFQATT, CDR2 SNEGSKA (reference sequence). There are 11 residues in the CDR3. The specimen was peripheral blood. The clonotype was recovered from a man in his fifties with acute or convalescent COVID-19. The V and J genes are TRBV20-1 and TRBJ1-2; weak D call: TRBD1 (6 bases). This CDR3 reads CMGAGIYGYTF. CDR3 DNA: TGCATGGGGGCAGGGATCTATGGCTACACCTTC.